The 21 T cell receptor beta chains given below trace back to one sample, sequenced in a study of pediatric ulcerative colitis (dated by TCRdb to 2018 to 2020). The method was the immunoSEQ multiplex PCR assay. The table comes from immuneACCESS by way of TCRdb, which keeps in-frame sequences with V and J called. Part of the clones is missing from these tables; in studies checked, under half for an unresolved V gene and the rest for unknown reasons. The sample contains approximately 38,000 clones, roughly four fifths of them found a single time. Around 7.8% of the sample is held by the ten biggest clonotypes. During colonoscopy, one to two rectal pinch biopsies were obtained for research purposes. The sample was gut tissue. The source of these receptors is a boy aged 10-17 years with severe ulcerative colitis.

CDR3 sequence (DNA): TGTGCCAGCTCACCACCGGATCTCGGAAAAAACATTCAGTACTTC. Translation gives CASSPPDLGKNIQYF. The chain is built from TRBV18 and TRBJ2-4; D uncertain. Germline assignment: CDR1 KGHSH and CDR2 LQKENI. This CDR3 spans 15 amino acids. Trimming removed 0 bases from V and 4 bases from J, with 10 bases in between.

The genes are TRBV6-5 and TRBJ1-1, with D tentatively TRBD1 (5 bases). This CDR3 spans 15 amino acids. The germline V and J ends were trimmed by 6 bases and 5 bases, with 19 bases remaining between them. CDR1 and CDR2 (germline): MNHEY, SVGAGI. CDR3 sequence reads: CASSLRGESKTEAFF. The CDR3 DNA reads as TGTGCCAGCAGCCTCCGGGGCGAATCTAAGACTGAAGCTTTCTTT.

The rearrangement links TRBV19 to TRBJ2-3; TRBD1 might be the D (6 bases). The V end lost 10 bases, the J end lost 0 bases, and 29 bases lay between the germline ends. The CDR3 consists of 19 residues. CDR1 is LNHDA and CDR2 is SQIVND in the germline V gene (reference sequence). The CDR3 coding sequence is TGTGCCACCCGAGCGCCGGGACACCGGGCCGCATTTAGCACAGATACGCAGTATTTT. It specifies CATRAPGHRAAFSTDTQYF.

A single count supports this clone. This chain uses TRBV4-1 with TRBJ2-3; D possibly corresponds to TRBD2 (7 bases). V lost 0 bases and J 0 bases, leaving 22 bases between the germline ends. This CDR3 is built from 20 residues. CDR1 MGHRA and CDR2 YSYEKL come from the germline V gene. CDR3 region: CASSQELGGGATLSTDTQYF. The CDR3 DNA reads TGCGCCAGCAGCCAAGAATTAGGTGGGGGGGCAACCCTCAGCACAGATACGCAGTATTTT.

The V gene is TRBV5-1, the J gene TRBJ2-1; D uncertain. Germline V gene sequence: CDR1 SGHRS, CDR2 YFSETQ. V was trimmed by 4 bases and J by 7 bases, leaving 9 bases between them. The CDR3 consists of 12 residues. CDR3 DNA sequence: TGCGCCAGCAGCGGTTGGGAAAATGAGCAGTTCTTC. It is translated as CASSGWENEQFF.

This clone has only one observation. The gene calls are TRBV18 and TRBJ2-7; D ambiguous. This CDR3 has 13 residues. Between the trimmed V and J ends, which lost 0 bases and 12 bases, there was a span of 15 bases. Looked up from germline, CDR1 is KGHSH and CDR2 is LQKENI. The CDR3 reads CASSPPRSDPVYF. The CDR3, as DNA: TGTGCCAGCTCACCACCGCGGTCTGACCCAGTGTACTTC.

In its sample, this clone was seen a few times. The CDR3 sequence is CASSQEWGGGETQYF. The CDR3 coding sequence is TGCGCCAGCAGCCAAGAATGGGGGGGCGGGGAGACCCAGTACTTC. The chain joins TRBV4-1 to TRBJ2-5; D is possibly TRBD2 (7 bases). The germline V gene encodes CDR1 MGHRA and CDR2 YSYEKL. This CDR3 has 15 residues. Deletions cut 0 bases from V and 5 bases from J, with 13 bases between.

V is TRBV9 and J is TRBJ2-2; D may be TRBD1 (6 bases). The CDR3 has 15 residues. Germline-derived CDR1 and CDR2 are SGDLS and YYNGEE. With 2 bases removed from V and 1 base from J, the gap between germline ends came to 9 bases. The CDR3 DNA reads as TGTGCCAGCAGCGTCCAAGGGGGGAACACCGGGGAGCTGTTTTTT. It yields the protein CASSVQGGNTGELFF.

CDR3: CASSRQINTEAFF. For the CDR3, the DNA is TGCGCCAGCAGTCGACAGATTAACACTGAAGCTTTCTTT. The chain combines TRBV4-1 with TRBJ1-1, with D possibly matching TRBD1 (5 bases). The CDR3 consists of 13 residues. The germline gives CDR1 MGHRA, CDR2 YSYEKL. The ends were cut back, 6 bases at V and 2 bases at J, with 10 bases in the middle.

This clone was seen a few times. The chain employs TRBV30 and TRBJ1-2, with unresolved D. V shed 3 bases and J shed 3 bases, with 11 bases lying between them. Germline CDR1 reads GTSNPN; CDR2 reads SVGIG (reference sequence). The CDR3 sequence is 13 residues long. CDR3 region: CAWRNSGYYGYTF. The CDR3 nucleotides read TGTGCCTGGAGAAACAGTGGCTACTATGGCTACACCTTC.

This clone came up a few times. This chain uses TRBV2 with TRBJ2-1; D ambiguous. The CDR3 has 11 residues. Trimming removed 8 bases at V and 8 bases at J, with 10 bases between. Germline V lookup: CDR1 SNHLY, CDR2 FYNNEI. CDR3 sequence (DNA): TGTGCCAGCTCCCTGGGATATGAGCAGTTCTTC. Its translation: CASSLGYEQFF.

The rearrangement joins TRBV6-1 to TRBJ2-7, with D possibly matching TRBD1 (6 bases). The germline V gene has CDR1 MNHNS and CDR2 SASEGT. Trimming took 5 bases from V and 2 from J, leaving 13 bases between them. CDR3 length: 14 residues. The CDR3 here is CASSLQGSTYEQYF. DNA for the CDR3: TGTGCCAGCAGTTTACAGGGTTCAACCTACGAGCAGTACTTC.

This clone appeared a few times. The CDR3 loop is CASSDQGSYGYTF. In DNA form, the CDR3 reads TGTGCCAGCAGTGATCAGGGTTCCTATGGCTACACCTTC. The chain couples TRBV2 to TRBJ1-2; tentative D call: TRBD1 (5 bases). V dropped 3 bases and J dropped 4 bases, with 9 bases sitting between them. This CDR3 contains 13 residues. Germline lookup yields CDR1 SNHLY and CDR2 FYNNEI.

The rearrangement links TRBV10-3 to TRBJ2-3; TRBD1 might be the D (5 bases). Per germline, CDR1 ENHRY and CDR2 SYGVKD. The CDR3 loop spans 16 amino acids. The V end was cut by 3 bases, the J end by 1 base, with 14 bases between. The CDR3 loop is CAISDELQGGTDTQYF. The CDR3 nucleotides read TGTGCCATCAGTGATGAGTTGCAAGGGGGCACAGATACGCAGTATTTT.

The genes are TRBV5-1 and TRBJ2-3, with D perhaps TRBD2 (6 bases). CDR1 and CDR2 from the germline V gene are SGHRS and YFSETQ. The CDR3 length is 18 residues. Trimming took off 4 bases at V and 5 bases at J, with 26 bases between the two ends. The CDR3: CASSRTIAGSDNRDTQYF. The CDR3, as DNA: TGCGCCAGCAGCAGGACTATCGCGGGTTCCGACAACCGAGATACGCAGTATTTT.

This clone was picked up a small number of times. In DNA, the CDR3 is TGTGCCAGCACCAGGGACCGGGACAGGCTTTATGGCTACACCTTC. Its translation: CASTRDRDRLYGYTF. V gene TRBV2 combines with J gene TRBJ1-2; 8 bases agree with TRBD1. The CDR3 contains 15 residues. Unmatched junction bases numbered 12, after V lost 7 bases and J lost 5 bases. Germline V gene lookup returns CDR1 SNHLY and CDR2 FYNNEI.

V gene TRBV7-9 combines with J gene TRBJ1-2; D uncertain. Germline CDR1 SEHNR, CDR2 FQNEAQ (reference sequence). Trimming removed 0 bases from V and 7 bases from J, with 18 bases in between. CDR3 length: 16 residues. The CDR3, as DNA: TGTGCCAGCAGCTTAGCGTACTTGGACCCTGCAGGTGGCTACACCTTC. This codes for CASSLAYLDPAGGYTF.

The rearrangement uses TRBV9 and TRBJ2-1, with TRBD1 matching over 10 bases. The CDR3 is 15 amino acids. V shed 3 bases, J shed 6 bases, and the junction held 6 bases outside the gene matches. CDR1 and CDR2 (germline): SGDLS, YYNGEE. DNA for the CDR3: TGTGCCAGCAGCGGCCCGGGACAGGGGATCAATGAGCAGTTCTTC. Amino acid sequence: CASSGPGQGINEQFF.

The chain has TRBV6-5 and TRBJ2-3; D is perhaps TRBD2 (6 bases). CDR3 length: 15 amino acids. The germline CDR1 and CDR2 sequences are MNHEY and SVGAGI. The V end lost 6 bases, the J end lost 2 bases, and 15 bases lay between the germline ends. This CDR3 is CASREGGGSTDTQYF. CDR3 bases: TGTGCCAGCAGAGAGGGTGGGGGGTCCACAGATACGCAGTATTTT.

This clone showed up just a few times. The J gene is TRBJ2-3, the V gene TRBV6-1, with D perhaps matching TRBD2 (5 bases). The CDR3 is 14 residues long. Germline CDR1 MNHNS, CDR2 SASEGT. The ends were cut back, 6 bases at V and 2 bases at J, with 12 bases in the middle. This CDR3 reads CASRAFGVTDTQYF. The CDR3, as DNA: TGTGCCAGCAGAGCTTTCGGGGTCACAGATACGCAGTATTTT.

This chain connects TRBV11-2 to TRBJ2-3; TRBD2 might be the D (6 bases). With 1 base removed from V and 2 bases from J, the gap between germline ends came to 13 bases. Germline V gives CDR1 SGHAT, CDR2 FQNNGV. This CDR3 region has 16 residues. CDR3 amino acids: CASSLGLGEVTDTQYF. In DNA, the CDR3 is TGTGCCAGCAGCTTAGGTCTGGGGGAGGTCACAGATACGCAGTATTTT.